Following are 7 T cell receptor beta chains from one sample sequenced in a study of T cell changes during pregnancy in multiple sclerosis. The assay was immunoSEQ multiplex PCR, and TCRdb's table has in-frame clones only and misses some. The sample has 40,000 to 45,000 clones, 93% seen once. Sequencing was performed on CD4+ T cells from peripheral blood mononuclear cells, taken in the third trimester of pregnancy. The source of these receptors is a female donor with multiple sclerosis, enrolled in a pregnancy study.

This chain uses TRBV25-1 with TRBJ2-3, with 7 bases that match TRBD2. Germline CDR1 reads MGHDK; CDR2 reads SYGVNS. The CDR3 extends over 15 amino acids. Germline trimming cut 10 bases from V and 0 bases from J; bases unmatched to any gene: 10. CDR3: CATSFSGSSTDTQYF. The CDR3 DNA reads as TGTGCCACTTCCTTTAGCGGGTCTAGCACAGATACGCAGTATTTT.

This clone showed up just once. This chain uses TRBV2 with TRBJ2-6; D might be TRBD1 (5 bases). The CDR3 runs to 17 residues. CDR1 SNHLY and CDR2 FYNNEI come from the germline V gene. Trimming stripped 6 bases from V and 0 bases from J, with 15 bases between. The CDR3 DNA follows: TGTGCCAGCAGAAGGTCACAGGTCGACTCTGGGGCCAACGTCCTGACTTTC. It codes for CASRRSQVDSGANVLTF.

This clone has a single count. V is TRBV21-1 and J is TRBJ2-1; TRBD1, the D gene given by the table, was not confirmed from the DNA. TRBV21-1 is a listed pseudogene. The CDR3 is made up of 16 amino acids. The CDR3 reads CASSALGLPEGNEQFF. CDR3 coding DNA: TGTGCCAGCAGCGCCCTGGGGCTCCCGGAAGGCAATGAGCAGTTCTTC.

The V and J genes are TRBV7-2 and TRBJ1-5; no clear D. The CDR3 has 15 residues. V dropped 5 bases and J dropped 4 bases, with 15 bases sitting between them. CDR1 and CDR2 from the germline V gene are SGHTA and FQGNSA. In DNA, the CDR3 is TGTGCCAGCAGCCCGAGAGGGTCAAGAAATCAGCCCCAGCATTTT. It is translated as CASSPRGSRNQPQHF.

The gene calls are TRBV4-1 and TRBJ2-6, with 8 bases fitting TRBD1. Germline trimming cut 6 bases from V and 0 bases from J; bases unmatched to any gene: 7. Per the germline V gene, CDR1 is MGHRA and CDR2 is YSYEKL. The CDR3 runs to 17 residues. CDR3 in DNA: TGCGCCAGCAGTTACAGGGGGACCAGCTCTGGGGCCAACGTCCTGACTTTC. It translates to CASSYRGTSSGANVLTF.

This chain joins TRBV28 and TRBJ1-1; TRBD1 is a possible D gene (6 bases). Germline CDR1 is MDHEN and CDR2 is SYDVKM. The V and J ends lost 2 bases and 4 bases respectively, with 11 bases between them. The CDR3 sequence is 14 residues long. The CDR3 protein is CASSLKSRGTEAFF. The CDR3 DNA is TGTGCCAGCAGTTTAAAATCCAGGGGCACTGAAGCTTTCTTT.

The gene calls are TRBV5-1 and TRBJ2-1, with 8 bases aligning to TRBD2. Germline CDR1 reads SGHRS; CDR2 reads YFSETQ. V shed 7 bases, J shed 0 bases, and the junction held 6 bases outside the gene matches. This CDR3 region has 15 residues. The CDR3: CASAIAGSSYNEQFF. The DNA of the CDR3 is TGCGCCAGCGCCATAGCGGGGAGCTCCTACAATGAGCAGTTCTTC.